This T cell receptor beta chain was profiled in a study of T cell responses to AZD1222 COVID-19 vaccine. Study-wide results and caveats: It was only a handful of AZD1222 recipients who were seropositive at baseline. All repertoire sampling was performed exclusively after the peak T cell response. Elevations in Spike-specific TCR breadth and depth followed administration of two AZD1222 doses. Among the donors, most were white British and more were female, and clonal diversity was possibly underestimated.

Libraries were prepared by immunoSEQ multiplex PCR; TCRdb keeps only in-frame clonotypes and omits some of them. The sample shows fewer than 250,000 clones, approximately 92% of them seen only once. Germline V gives CDR1 GTSNPN, CDR2 SVGIG (reference sequence). Trimming removed 4 bases from V and 3 bases from J, with 15 bases in between. This CDR3 region has 15 residues. With respect to this clone: Its antigen is unidentified.

The chain employs TRBV30 and TRBJ2-2, with D perhaps matching TRBD1 (5 bases). The sequenced sample was peripheral blood, obtained on day 0 of AZD1222 vaccination. This TCR derives from an adult in good health. The CDR3 spells CAWTVNRRYTGELFF. The CDR3 coding sequence is TGTGCCTGGACCGTAAACAGGCGGTACACCGGGGAGCTGTTTTTT.